The 20 T cell receptor beta chains presented below share a single source sample, sequenced in a study of radiotherapy plus CTLA-4 blockade in lung cancer. Sequencing was performed with immunoSEQ multiplex PCR; in TCRdb, only in-frame clones are kept and a portion is missing. The table shows tens of thousands of clones, with 75% to 85% occurring only once. The sample in question was peripheral blood, obtained from a patient treated with radiotherapy plus ipilimumab. These receptors all stem from a human donor with non-small cell lung cancer who had a partial response to radiotherapy plus ipilimumab.

V is TRBV11-2 and J is TRBJ2-5, with 8 bases fitting TRBD1. CDR1 SGHAT and CDR2 FQNNGV come from the germline V gene. The length of the CDR3 is 16 residues. V dropped 8 bases and J dropped 2; count of bases not matched to a gene: 13. The CDR3 here is CASGPIDRGVQETQYF. The CDR3 DNA is TGTGCCAGCGGCCCCATCGACAGGGGCGTTCAAGAGACCCAGTACTTC.

In the case of this clone: One end of the junction does not line up with germline, which may come from a read error. The chain carries TRBV5-1 and TRBJ2-1; tentatively, D is TRBD2 (7 bases). CDR3 length: 15 amino acids. The germline V gene has CDR1 SGHRS and CDR2 YFSETQ. In nucleotides, the CDR3 is TGCGCCAGCAGCTTCGGGGGGCTGTCCTACAATGAGCAGCTCTTC. Translated: CASSFGGLSYNEQLF.

The chain uses TRBV7-8 and TRBJ2-3, with TRBD1 matching over 8 bases. Trimming took 5 bases from V and 1 from J; bases not matched to a gene: 5. CDR1 and CDR2 from the germline V gene are SGHVS and FQNEAQ. This CDR3 contains 15 residues. The CDR3 protein is CASSPMTGGTDTQYF. The CDR3 DNA reads as TGTGCCAGCAGCCCGATGACAGGGGGCACAGATACGCAGTATTTT.

CDR3 sequence (DNA): TGCGCCAGCAGCCTTACCGACAGGGGCTCTGGGGCCAACGTCCTGACTTTC. It translates to CASSLTDRGSGANVLTF. V and J are TRBV5-1 and TRBJ2-6; 8 nucleotides agree with TRBD1. The germline V gene has CDR1 SGHRS and CDR2 YFSETQ. The CDR3 has 17 amino acids. V was clipped by 4 bases and J by 0 bases; unmatched bases: 6.

The rearrangement links TRBV10-1 to TRBJ2-2, with 7 bases aligning to TRBD2. V lost 3 bases to trimming and J lost 6 bases; unmatched junction nucleotides: 4. Germline CDR1 is WNHNN and CDR2 is SYGVQD (reference sequence). The CDR3 length is 14 residues. The CDR3 reads CASSERGGSGELFF. The CDR3 DNA reads as TGCGCCAGCAGTGAAAGGGGAGGGTCCGGGGAGCTGTTTTTT.

A single count supports this clone. The V gene is TRBV9, the J gene TRBJ2-7; weak D call: TRBD1 (6 bases). This CDR3 is built from 15 residues. CDR1 and CDR2 from the germline V gene are SGDLS and YYNGEE. V lost 3 bases and J 2 bases, leaving 15 bases between the germline ends. CDR3 region: CASSAGDGRTYEQYF. In DNA, the CDR3 is TGTGCCAGCAGCGCAGGGGACGGAAGAACCTACGAGCAGTACTTC.

This clone showed up just a few times. This chain joins TRBV2 and TRBJ1-6, with D hard to call. Germline loops: CDR1 SNHLY, CDR2 FYNNEI. The CDR3 runs to 14 residues. Trimming left V 6 bases short and J 10 bases short, with 16 bases between. As DNA, the CDR3 is TGTGCCAGCAGCCGACGGGAGTTCCCCTCACCCCTCCACTTT. The encoded protein is CASSRREFPSPLHF.

The rearrangement joins TRBV5-8 to TRBJ1-2; 9 bases match TRBD1. V lost 0 bases and J lost 4; bases outside the gene matches: 4. CDR1 is SGHTS, CDR2 YDEGEE, per germline. The CDR3 has 15 residues. CDR3: CASSLDRGRGYGYTF. CDR3 sequence (DNA): TGTGCCAGCAGCTTGGACAGGGGGCGAGGCTATGGCTACACCTTC.

The rearrangement uses TRBV18 and TRBJ2-2; no clear D. Trimming took 5 bases from V and 1 from J, leaving 8 bases between them. This CDR3 is built from 14 residues. In germline, CDR1 is KGHSH, CDR2 LQKENI. Here the CDR3 DNA reads TGTGCCAGCTCATATTCCGGGAACACCGGGGAGCTGTTTTTT. It yields the protein CASSYSGNTGELFF.

J is TRBJ2-7 and V is TRBV7-2; TRBD2 might be the D (6 bases). Trimming cost V 4 bases and J 0 bases, with 13 bases left between them. The CDR3 contains 15 residues. Germline values: CDR1 SGHTA, CDR2 FQGNSA. The CDR3 reads CASSSDLGGSYEQYF. The CDR3 region has the DNA TGTGCCAGCAGCTCTGACTTGGGGGGCTCCTACGAGCAGTACTTC. The whole variable domain, remainder taken from reference TRBV7-2 and TRBJ2-7, is GAGVSQSPSNKVTEKGKDVELRCDPISGHTALYWYRQSLGQGLEFLIYFQGNSAPDKSGLPSDRFSAERTGGSVSTLTIQRTQQEDSAVYLCASSSDLGGSYEQYFGPGTRLTVT.

This sequence joins TRBV4-2 and TRBJ2-6, with 8 bases matching TRBD1. V gave up 4 bases and J gave up 2 bases; unmatched junction bases: 4. Per the germline V gene, CDR1 is LGHNA and CDR2 is YNFKEQ. The CDR3 totals 16 residues. The CDR3 here is CASSPRQGTGANVLTF. As DNA, the CDR3 is TGTGCCAGCAGCCCCCGACAGGGGACTGGGGCCAACGTCCTGACTTTC.

V usage is TRBV5-4 and J usage is TRBJ2-1, with a weak D call TRBD1 (5 bases). The CDR3 sequence is 13 residues long. The germline V gene has CDR1 SGHNT and CDR2 YYREEE (reference sequence). Trimming removed 6 bases from V and 7 bases from J, with 14 bases in between. Here the CDR3 reads CASTRTRTNEQFF. CDR3 coding DNA: TGTGCCAGCACCCGGACACGGACGAATGAGCAGTTCTTC.

V gene TRBV6-5 combines with J gene TRBJ2-5; D is ambiguous. CDR1 is MNHEY and CDR2 is SVGAGI in the germline V gene. The CDR3 spans 14 residues. Between the trimmed V and J ends, which lost 7 bases and 1 base, there was a span of 13 bases. DNA of the CDR3: TGTGCCAGCATGATAGGCGGCCTCCAAGAGACCCAGTACTTC. Translated, it gives CASMIGGLQETQYF.

This clone was recorded only once. This rearrangement joins TRBV6-1 to TRBJ2-3; 8 positions agree with TRBD2. This CDR3 region has 14 residues. Germline CDR1 is MNHNS and CDR2 is SASEGT. Losses at the gene ends were 7 bases for V and 2 bases for J; bases not matched to a gene: 5. CDR3: CASTRGGNTDTQYF. CDR3 in DNA: TGTGCCAGCACCCGGGGGGGGAACACAGATACGCAGTATTTT.

The V gene is TRBV6-5, the J gene TRBJ2-7; D is unclear. CDR3 length: 14 amino acids. V lost 0 bases, J lost 4 bases, and 10 bases lay in between. The germline CDR1 and CDR2 sequences are MNHEY and SVGAGI. The CDR3 DNA sequence: TGTGCCAGCAGTTACTCCTTTGGCGGATACGAGCAGTACTTC. This translates into CASSYSFGGYEQYF.

The chain has TRBV21-1 and TRBJ1-3; no DNA check was done on the table's D call, TRBD1. TRBV21-1 is assigned pseudogene status. The CDR3 has 16 amino acids. DNA of the CDR3: TGTGCCAGCAGCGGGGCCCGGGTCCGCTCTGGAAACACCATATATTTT. This encodes CASSGARVRSGNTIYF.

This clone was recorded only once. This chain links TRBV28 with TRBJ2-2; the D gene is possibly TRBD1 (5 bases). CDR3 length: 15 residues. The germline V and J ends were trimmed by 5 bases and 6 bases, with 16 bases remaining between them. Germline V CDR1 and CDR2: MDHEN, SYDVKM. CDR3 coding DNA: TGTGCCAGCAGTGATAGACAGAGGTCCTCCGGGGAGCTGTTTTTT. Its protein is CASSDRQRSSGELFF.

The V and J genes are TRBV11-2 and TRBJ2-1, with D possibly being TRBD1 (6 bases). CDR3 size: 16 residues. Trimming took off 1 base at V and 6 bases at J, with 16 bases between the two ends. Germline CDR1 and CDR2: SGHAT and FQNNGV. The CDR3 DNA reads as TGTGCCAGCAGCTTAGGCGGGCAGGGGTCGGGCAATGAGCAGTTCTTC. This encodes CASSLGGQGSGNEQFF.

The sample holds a few counts of this clone. The chain combines TRBV4-1 with TRBJ2-1; 8 bases line up with TRBD2. The germline V gene encodes CDR1 MGHRA and CDR2 YSYEKL. This CDR3 contains 15 residues. The V gene end was trimmed by 1 base and the J gene end by 4 bases; junction bases not matched to a gene: 3. The CDR3 DNA sequence: TGCGCCAGCAGCCAAGGTAGCGGGGATTACAATGAGCAGTTCTTC. Translating it yields CASSQGSGDYNEQFF.

V and J are TRBV6-5 and TRBJ2-7, with 7 bases matching TRBD2. The germline V gene has CDR1 MNHEY and CDR2 SVGAGI. After removal of 6 bases from V and 6 bases from J, the junction contained 11 bases not matched to a gene. The CDR3 is made up of 14 amino acids. The CDR3 here is CASRRPGGQGEQYF. The CDR3 DNA follows: TGTGCCAGCAGACGACCGGGAGGCCAAGGCGAGCAGTACTTC.